This is a list of T cell receptor beta chains from one sample in a study of cytomegalovirus exposure and HLA in healthy donors. Using immunoSEQ multiplex PCR, the repertoire was profiled, and TCRdb retains in-frame clones only, with some absent. The sample carries under 150,000 clones, 80% to 90% recorded once. Sequenced: PBMCs. These receptors all stem from a boy between 2 and 10 years old in good health and CMV-seronegative. Each CDR3 is given with its conserved first and last residue. The D gene is left open where the match is weak. Part of the rows lack a size; the others show once, few, many or a class for expanded clones.

V gene	clone size	D gene	CDR3 length	J gene	CDR3 protein	CDR3 DNA
TRBV6-5	NA	NA	13	TRBJ1-1	CASRFTEGVQAFF	TGTGCCAGCAGGTTCACCGAGGGGGTCCAAGCTTTCTTT
TRBV29-1	NA	NA	13	TRBJ2-1	CSVESKLRGEQFF	TGCAGCGTTGAATCCAAGCTTAGGGGTGAGCAGTTCTTC
TRBV6-1	once	NA	16	TRBJ1-1	CASREGADGRGVEAFF	TGTGCCAGCAGGGAAGGGGCGGACGGACGGGGGGTTGAAGCTTTCTTT
TRBV29-1	few	NA	12	TRBJ1-1	CSVETANTEAFF	TGCAGCGTTGAGACAGCTAACACTGAAGCTTTCTTT
TRBV5-1	NA	TRBD1	15	TRBJ2-5	CASSLAGNRGETQYF	TGCGCCAGCAGCTTGGCGGGGAACAGGGGAGAGACCCAGTACTTC
TRBV19	NA	TRBD1	14	TRBJ2-7	CASRLQGASYEQYF	TGTGCCAGTAGGTTACAGGGGGCCTCCTACGAGCAGTACTTC
TRBV7-9	few	NA	15	TRBJ2-5	CSSSLDGKYQETQYF	TGTTCCAGCAGCTTAGATGGCAAGTACCAAGAGACCCAGTACTTC
TRBV5-4	NA	TRBD1	14	TRBJ2-7	CASSLDRGSYEQYF	TGTGCCAGCAGCTTGGACAGGGGATCCTACGAGCAGTACTTC
TRBV6-5	once	TRBD2	15	TRBJ2-5	CASSYSGLVGKTQYF	TGTGCCAGCAGTTACTCGGGACTAGTAGGGAAGACCCAGTACTTC
TRBV6-1	NA	NA	15	TRBJ1-6	CASSSQRRNNSPLHF	TGTGCCAGCAGTTCCCAAAGGAGGAATAATTCACCCCTCCACTTT
TRBV7-9	NA	TRBD1	12	TRBJ1-1	CSSSFPQGEAFF	TGTTCCAGCAGCTTTCCACAGGGGGAAGCTTTCTTT
TRBV28	NA	NA	14	TRBJ2-5	CASRGPTAPDAQYF	TGTGCCAGCAGAGGACCGACAGCCCCGGACGCCCAGTACTTC
TRBV7-2	NA	TRBD1	19	TRBJ1-3	CASSLEGETGESAGNTIYF	TGTGCCAGCAGCTTAGAAGGGGAGACAGGGGAAAGCGCTGGAAACACCATATATTTT
TRBV9	once	NA	13	TRBJ2-5	CASSLGYQGTQYF	TGTGCCAGCAGCCTGGGATATCAGGGGACCCAGTACTTC
TRBV10-3	NA	TRBD1	12	TRBJ1-2	CAITPGQAGYTF	TGTGCCATCACCCCCGGACAGGCCGGCTACACCTTC
TRBV29-1	NA	TRBD1	15	TRBJ1-2	CSVEDKGGMVYGYTF	TGCAGCGTTGAAGATAAAGGGGGCATGGTCTATGGCTACACCTTC
TRBV29-1	NA	NA	13	TRBJ2-1	CSVRMDSGREQFF	TGCAGCGTTCGCATGGACAGCGGCCGTGAGCAGTTCTTC
TRBV10-3	NA	NA	13	TRBJ2-1	CAIRTLADNEQFF	TGTGCCATCAGGACCCTAGCAGACAATGAGCAGTTCTTC
TRBV19	NA	NA	15	TRBJ2-6	CASSTKPSGANVLTF	TGTGCCAGTAGTACCAAGCCCTCTGGGGCCAACGTCCTGACTTTC
TRBV28	NA	NA	14	TRBJ1-5	CASSFRFSNQPQHF	TGTGCCAGCAGTTTTCGTTTCAGCAATCAGCCCCAGCATTTT
TRBV28	NA	NA	12	TRBJ1-1	CAAWDLNTEAFF	TGTGCCGCCTGGGACTTGAACACTGAAGCTTTCTTT
TRBV5-6	NA	TRBD1	17	TRBJ1-1	CASSLAGTGWRNTEAFF	TGTGCCAGCAGCTTGGCCGGGACAGGGTGGCGGAACACTGAAGCTTTCTTT
TRBV5-4	NA	TRBD1	15	TRBJ1-1	CASRSGTGGNTEAFF	TGTGCCAGCAGGTCCGGGACAGGGGGGAACACTGAAGCTTTCTTT
TRBV5-5	NA	NA	15	TRBJ2-7	CASSTGQGPSYEQYF	TGTGCCAGCAGCACTGGACAAGGGCCCTCCTACGAGCAGTACTTC
TRBV14	NA	TRBD2	19	TRBJ2-7	CASSERLAGGPAGTYEQYF	TGTGCCAGCAGCGAGCGGCTAGCGGGGGGGCCTGCGGGGACCTACGAGCAGTACTTC
TRBV9	NA	TRBD2	14	TRBJ2-7	CASSAEGLADEQYF	TGTGCCAGCAGCGCTGAGGGACTAGCAGACGAGCAGTACTTC
TRBV4-3	NA	NA	17	TRBJ1-4	CASSQNGGRQLNEKLFF	TGCGCCAGCAGCCAAAACGGAGGACGCCAGCTTAATGAAAAACTGTTTTTT